Here is one T cell receptor (beta chain) with its context. This sample was included in a study of cytomegalovirus exposure and HLA in healthy donors. In the PCR, 60 Vbeta and 13 Jbeta primers were used. Sequencing used immunoSEQ multiplex PCR; TCRdb keeps in-frame clones, though not all of them. This table has about 200,000 clones, 65% to 80% appearing once. The germline V gene encodes CDR1 MGHDK and CDR2 SYGVNS. V was shortened by 4 bases and J by 6 bases, with 15 bases between the two germline ends. The CDR3 contains 14 residues. This TCR was sampled from a woman in her thirties or forties in good health and CMV-seronegative. The chain couples TRBV25-1 to TRBJ1-2; the D gene is possibly TRBD1 (5 bases). The specimen was PBMCs. The CDR3 nucleotides are TGTGCCAGCAGTGCCCAGGGTAGGATGGATGGCTACACCTTC. This gives the protein CASSAQGRMDGYTF.